Presented here are 25 T cell receptor beta chains from one specimen sequenced in a study of blood T cell repertoires in COVID-19. Sequencing used immunoSEQ multiplex PCR; TCRdb keeps in-frame clones, though not all of them. The table lists over 140,000 clones, about 82% of them singletons. Material: peripheral blood. These receptor sequences come from a woman older than 75 with active or convalescent COVID-19.

In DNA, the CDR3 is TGCGCCAGCACCGAAAAGTGGCCACAGGGGGCGGGTGGAAACACCATATATTTT. It specifies CASTEKWPQGAGGNTIYF. This rearrangement joins TRBV4-1 to TRBJ1-3; 9 bases fit TRBD1. From germline, CDR1 is MGHRA and CDR2 YSYEKL. V gave up 7 bases and J gave up 3 bases; unmatched junction bases: 16. The CDR3 extends over 18 amino acids.

The chain links TRBV5-1 to TRBJ2-5; 9 bases agree with TRBD2. The germline V gene has CDR1 SGHRS and CDR2 YFSETQ. The V and J ends lost 2 bases and 5 bases, in that order; junction bases with no gene match: 16. The CDR3 sequence is 18 residues long. CDR3 amino acids: CASSFWGSGGTNAETQYF. DNA of the CDR3: TGCGCCAGCAGCTTCTGGGGCAGCGGGGGGACAAATGCGGAGACCCAGTACTTC.

This clone has only a few counts. The chain has TRBV7-8 and TRBJ2-7; D gene unclear. This CDR3 has 15 residues. CDR1 and CDR2 (germline): SGHVS, FQNEAQ. V shed 5 bases and J shed 1 base, with 15 bases lying between them. The chain's CDR3 is CASSVNTNPSYEQYF. CDR3 DNA: TGTGCCAGCAGCGTAAACACAAATCCATCCTACGAGCAGTACTTC.

The chain employs TRBV5-6 and TRBJ1-4; D possibly corresponds to TRBD1 (5 bases). V was cut by 1 base and J by 3 bases, with 16 bases left in between. Looked up from germline, CDR1 is SGHDT and CDR2 is YYEEEE. The CDR3 is 17 residues long. CDR3 bases: TGTGCCAGCAGCTTGAGCGGTTCGGGGGGTGCTAATGAAAAACTGTTTTTT. Residues: CASSLSGSGGANEKLFF.

The table lists this clone with a few counts. The V gene is TRBV18, the J gene TRBJ1-1; D is undetermined. Germline CDR1 and CDR2: KGHSH and LQKENI. CDR3 length: 14 residues. Trimming stripped 1 base from V and 1 base from J, with 7 bases between. CDR3 loop: CASSPLSQNTEAFF. The CDR3 nucleotides are TGTGCCAGCTCACCACTGAGTCAGAACACTGAAGCTTTCTTT.

The chain employs TRBV27 and TRBJ1-5; D unclear. Germline CDR1 MNHEY, CDR2 SMNVEV (reference sequence). The CDR3 has 15 amino acids. V lost 0 bases and J lost 2, with 8 bases in between. Here the CDR3 DNA reads TGTGCCAGCAGTTTATCCTATTTAGGCAATCAGCCCCAGCATTTT. Translated, it gives CASSLSYLGNQPQHF.

The chain couples TRBV19 to TRBJ1-3; D is unresolved. The CDR3 length is 16 residues. Germline V gene lookup returns CDR1 LNHDA and CDR2 SQIVND (reference sequence). Deletions cut 5 bases from V and 2 bases from J, with 16 bases between. CDR3 region: CASSPPGVNTGNTIYF. CDR3 DNA: TGTGCCAGTAGTCCCCCGGGAGTTAATACTGGAAACACCATATATTTT.

This clone was seen only a few times. The chain joins TRBV29-1 to TRBJ1-1; possible D gene TRBD1, 6 bases. Looked up from germline, CDR1 is SQVTM and CDR2 is ANQGSEA. V was shortened by 3 bases and J by 2 bases, with 10 bases between the two germline ends. The CDR3 consists of 13 residues. The CDR3 region has the DNA TGCAGCGTTGATGGGGGCGGAAACACTGAAGCTTTCTTT. Its protein product is CSVDGGGNTEAFF.

This clone occurred a few times. The chain has TRBV6-1 and TRBJ1-3, with D hard to call. The CDR3 totals 14 residues. V lost 1 base and J lost 4, with 8 bases in between. Per germline, CDR1 MNHNS and CDR2 SASEGT. The CDR3 nucleotides read TGTGCCAGCAGTGAAGGTCAGTTCGGAAACACCATATATTTT. Residues: CASSEGQFGNTIYF.

The chain employs TRBV3-1 (or the pseudogene TRBV3-2) and TRBJ2-5; 8 bases are shared with TRBD2. This CDR3 is 14 amino acids long. Germline CDR1 LGHDT, CDR2 YNNKEL (reference sequence). The trim removed 1 base at V and 4 bases at J, leaving 2 bases unmatched. CDR3 coding DNA: TGTGCCAGCAGCCAAGGGCGGGGGGTAGAGACCCAGTACTTC. This codes for CASSQGRGVETQYF.

This chain connects TRBV21-1 to TRBJ2-1; TRBD2, the table's D call, was not compared with the DNA. TRBV21-1 is a pseudogene. The CDR3 is 20 amino acids. The CDR3 reads CASGKGRTLAGGPSYNEQFF. DNA of the CDR3: TGTGCCAGCGGAAAGGGACGTACGCTAGCGGGGGGGCCTTCCTACAATGAGCAGTTCTTC.

The chain is built from TRBV19 and TRBJ1-1; 9 bases match TRBD1. This CDR3 has 16 residues. Germline CDR1 is LNHDA and CDR2 is SQIVND (reference sequence). J was trimmed by 2 bases and V by 3 bases; bases with no gene match: 7. CDR3 coding DNA: TGTGCCAGTAGTATTTGGGGGACAGGGTTCAACACTGAAGCTTTCTTT. The encoded protein is CASSIWGTGFNTEAFF.

J is TRBJ1-4 and V is TRBV29-1; no reliable D call. Per the germline V gene, CDR1 is SQVTM and CDR2 is ANQGSEA. The V end lost 5 bases, the J end lost 3 bases, and 10 bases lay between the germline ends. This CDR3 comprises 13 residues. CDR3 sequence reads: CSVQTAPNEKLFF. CDR3 coding DNA: TGCAGCGTTCAAACTGCCCCTAATGAAAAACTGTTTTTT.

The chain has TRBV27 and TRBJ1-2; TRBD1 is a possible D gene (6 bases). From germline, CDR1 is MNHEY and CDR2 SMNVEV (reference sequence). V was pared by 6 bases and J by 4 bases, with 12 bases between. The CDR3 is made up of 13 amino acids. Written as DNA, the CDR3 is TGTGCCAGCAGGGCTACAGGGCCCTATGGCTACACCTTC. Its protein product is CASRATGPYGYTF.

There are a few counts of this clone. This chain uses TRBV9 with TRBJ2-7; D perhaps matches TRBD1 (5 bases). V gave up 0 bases and J gave up 0 bases, with 7 bases separating them. This CDR3 region has 14 residues. The germline V gene encodes CDR1 SGDLS and CDR2 YYNGEE. In DNA form, the CDR3 reads TGTGCCAGCAGCGTAGTTGACAGCTCCTACGAGCAGTACTTC. Its protein product is CASSVVDSSYEQYF. The complete variable domain, with remaining parts taken from reference TRBV9 and TRBJ2-7, reads DSGVTQTPKHLITATGQRVTLRCSPRSGDLSVYWYQQSLDQGLQFLIQYYNGEERAKGNILERFSAQQFPDLHSELNLSSLELGDSALYFCASSVVDSSYEQYFGPGTRLTVT.

The chain recombines TRBV6-5 with TRBJ1-1; D possibly corresponds to TRBD1 (5 bases). The CDR3 loop spans 11 amino acids. Looked up from germline, CDR1 is MNHEY and CDR2 is SVGAGI. Trimming took off 6 bases at V and 7 bases at J, with 9 bases between the two ends. Here the CDR3 DNA reads TGTGCCAGCAGACGCGGGGGTGAAGCTTTCTTT. Its protein is CASRRGGEAFF.

V usage is TRBV2 and J usage is TRBJ2-1, with 9 bases matching TRBD1. After removal of 8 bases from V and 6 bases from J, the junction contained 2 bases not matched to a gene. Germline CDR1 reads SNHLY; CDR2 reads FYNNEI. This CDR3 has 12 residues. This CDR3 reads CASEQGANEQFF. The CDR3 DNA reads as TGTGCCAGCGAACAGGGGGCCAATGAGCAGTTCTTC.

The genes are TRBV6-6 and TRBJ1-2, with 7 bases that match TRBD1. The CDR3 extends over 16 amino acids. Germline V lookup: CDR1 MNHNY, CDR2 SVGAGI (reference sequence). Unmatched junction bases numbered 4, after V lost 0 bases and J lost 0 bases. For the CDR3, the DNA is TGTGCCAGCAGTTACTCGGGACAGCAATCTAACTATGGCTACACCTTC. Amino acid sequence: CASSYSGQQSNYGYTF.

The V and J genes are TRBV5-1 and TRBJ2-1, with 16 positions matching TRBD2. This CDR3 spans 17 amino acids. Germline values: CDR1 SGHRS, CDR2 YFSETQ. V lost 4 bases, J lost 7 bases, and 8 bases stayed unmatched. Here the CDR3 reads CASSAGLAGGTVNEQFF. Here the CDR3 DNA reads TGCGCCAGCAGCGCGGGACTAGCGGGGGGGACTGTAAATGAGCAGTTCTTC.

This chain joins TRBV10-2 and TRBJ1-6, with 8 bases aligning to TRBD1. The CDR3 spans 14 residues. Germline values: CDR1 WSHSY, CDR2 SAAADI. V lost 5 bases, J lost 10 bases, and 7 bases stayed unmatched. CDR3 nucleotide sequence: TGCGCCAGCAGTCCTACAGGGGGTGGATCACCCCTCCACTTT. Its protein is CASSPTGGGSPLHF.

The CDR3 coding sequence is TGCGCCAGCAGCCCGGGACGTGGGAGGGGATATGGCTACACCTTC. Amino acid sequence: CASSPGRGRGYGYTF. This chain uses TRBV5-1 with TRBJ1-2; TRBD1 might be the D (5 bases). This CDR3 is built from 15 residues. Germline V gene sequence: CDR1 SGHRS, CDR2 YFSETQ. With 4 bases removed from V and 5 bases from J, the gap between germline ends came to 18 bases.

The chain is built from TRBV5-6 and TRBJ1-1; D possibly corresponds to TRBD1 (5 bases). The V end lost 0 bases, the J end lost 6 bases, and 9 bases lay between the germline ends. CDR1 and CDR2 (germline): SGHDT, YYEEEE. The CDR3 is 13 amino acids. The CDR3 DNA follows: TGTGCCAGCAGCTTGGCAGGGAAGTCTGAAGCTTTCTTT. Protein: CASSLAGKSEAFF.

The chain carries TRBV6-2 or TRBV6-3 and TRBJ2-7; no clear D gene. V lost 5 bases and J 3 bases, leaving 8 bases between the germline ends. This CDR3 is built from 12 residues. Germline loops: CDR1 MNHEY, CDR2 SVGEGT. The CDR3 loop is CASSKSRYEQYF. The CDR3 DNA is TGTGCCAGCAGTAAGAGTCGCTACGAGCAGTACTTC.

Worth noting for this clone: The sample carries other DNA sequences with the same CDR3. This rearrangement joins TRBV29-1 to TRBJ1-5; perhaps TRBD1 as D (5 bases). CDR3 length: 13 residues. Germline-derived CDR1 and CDR2 are SQVTM and ANQGSEA. V lost 6 bases, J lost 4 bases, and 13 bases lay in between. As DNA, the CDR3 is TGCAGCGTCGATCAGGGCCCTAATCAGCCCCAGCATTTT. Translation gives CSVDQGPNQPQHF.

The gene calls are TRBV4-2 and TRBJ2-3; 10 nucleotides agree with TRBD2. After removal of 3 bases from V and 2 bases from J, the junction contained 2 bases not matched to a gene. The CDR3 extends over 15 amino acids. Germline-derived CDR1 and CDR2 are LGHNA and YNFKEQ. The CDR3 reads CASSHLAGDTDTQYF. The CDR3 bases are TGTGCCAGCAGCCATCTAGCGGGGGACACAGATACGCAGTATTTT.